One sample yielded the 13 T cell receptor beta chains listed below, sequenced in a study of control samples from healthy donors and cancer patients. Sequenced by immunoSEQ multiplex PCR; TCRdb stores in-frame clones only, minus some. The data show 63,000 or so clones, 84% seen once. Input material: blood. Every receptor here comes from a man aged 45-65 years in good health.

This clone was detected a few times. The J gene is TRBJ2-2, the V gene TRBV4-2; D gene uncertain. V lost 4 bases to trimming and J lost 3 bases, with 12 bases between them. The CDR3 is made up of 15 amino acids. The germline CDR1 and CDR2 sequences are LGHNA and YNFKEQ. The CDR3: CASSPFIVDTGELFF. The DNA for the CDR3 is TGTGCCAGCAGCCCCTTTATAGTGGACACCGGGGAGCTGTTTTTT.

The CDR3 sequence is CASSNGTQETQYF. CDR3 in DNA: TGTGCCAGCAGTAACGGGACACAAGAGACCCAGTACTTC. The V gene is TRBV6-5, the J gene TRBJ2-5, with D perhaps matching TRBD1 (6 bases). The CDR3 has 13 amino acids. In germline, CDR1 is MNHEY, CDR2 SVGAGI. V shed 5 bases and J shed 2 bases, with 9 bases lying between them.

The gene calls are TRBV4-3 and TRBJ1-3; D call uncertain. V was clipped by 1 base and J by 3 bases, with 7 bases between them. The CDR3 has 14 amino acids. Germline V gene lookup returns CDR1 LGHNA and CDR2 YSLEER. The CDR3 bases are TGCGCCAGCAGCCAAGGGCGCCTTGGAAACACCATATATTTT. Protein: CASSQGRLGNTIYF.

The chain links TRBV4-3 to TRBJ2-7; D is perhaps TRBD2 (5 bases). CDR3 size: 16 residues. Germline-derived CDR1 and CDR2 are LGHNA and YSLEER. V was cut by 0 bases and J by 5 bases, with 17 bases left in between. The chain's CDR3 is CASSQEGATGSDEQYF. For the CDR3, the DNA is TGCGCCAGCAGCCAAGAAGGAGCCACGGGGAGCGACGAGCAGTACTTC.

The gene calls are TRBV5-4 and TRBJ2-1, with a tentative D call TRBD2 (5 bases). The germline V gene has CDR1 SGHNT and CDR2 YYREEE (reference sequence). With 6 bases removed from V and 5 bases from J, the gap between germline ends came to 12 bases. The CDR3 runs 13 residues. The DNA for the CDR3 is TGTGCCAGCAACTCGCGGGTTAACAATGAGCAGTTCTTC. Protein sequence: CASNSRVNNEQFF.

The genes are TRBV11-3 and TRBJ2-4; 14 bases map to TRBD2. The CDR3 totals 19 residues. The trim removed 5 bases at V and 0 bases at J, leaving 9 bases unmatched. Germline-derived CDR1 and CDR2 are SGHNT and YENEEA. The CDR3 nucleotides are TGTGCCAGCAGCCAGACTAGCGGGAGGGAACCATTAGCCAAAAACATTCAGTACTTC. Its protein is CASSQTSGREPLAKNIQYF.

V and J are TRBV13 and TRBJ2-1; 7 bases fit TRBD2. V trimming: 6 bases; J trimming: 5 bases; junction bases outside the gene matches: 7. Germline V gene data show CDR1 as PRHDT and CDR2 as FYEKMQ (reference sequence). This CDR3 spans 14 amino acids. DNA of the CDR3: TGTGCCAGCAGGACAAGCGGGATAAACAATGAGCAGTTCTTC. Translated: CASRTSGINNEQFF. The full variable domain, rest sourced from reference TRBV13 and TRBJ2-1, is AAGVIQSPRHLIKEKRETATLKCYPIPRHDTVYWYQQGPGQDPQFLISFYEKMQSDKGSIPDRFSAQQFSDYHSELNMSSLELGDSALYFCASRTSGINNEQFFGPGTRLTVL.

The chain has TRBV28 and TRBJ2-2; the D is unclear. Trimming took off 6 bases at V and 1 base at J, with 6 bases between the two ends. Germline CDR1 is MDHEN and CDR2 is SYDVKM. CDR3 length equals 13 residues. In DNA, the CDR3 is TGTGCCAGCAGGGAAAAGAACACCGGGGAGCTGTTTTTT. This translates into CASREKNTGELFF.

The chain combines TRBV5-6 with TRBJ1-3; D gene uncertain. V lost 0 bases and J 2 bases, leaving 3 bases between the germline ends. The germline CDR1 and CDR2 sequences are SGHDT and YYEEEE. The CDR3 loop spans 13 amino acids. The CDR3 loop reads CASSLGPGNTIYF. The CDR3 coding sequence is TGTGCCAGCAGCTTGGGGCCTGGAAACACCATATATTTT.

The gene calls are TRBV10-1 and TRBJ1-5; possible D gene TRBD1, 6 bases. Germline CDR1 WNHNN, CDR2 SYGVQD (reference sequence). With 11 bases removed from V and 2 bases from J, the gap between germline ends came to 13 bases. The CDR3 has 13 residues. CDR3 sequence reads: CAPGDTGNQPQHF. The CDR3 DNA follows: TGCGCCCCCGGGGACACGGGCAATCAGCCCCAGCATTTT.

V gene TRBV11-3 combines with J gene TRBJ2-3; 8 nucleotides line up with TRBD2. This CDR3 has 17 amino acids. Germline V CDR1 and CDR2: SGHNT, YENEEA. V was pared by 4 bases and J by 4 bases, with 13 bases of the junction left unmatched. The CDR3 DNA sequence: TGTGCCAGCAGCTCGACCCCAAGCGGGGGCGGGGCAGATACGCAGTATTTT. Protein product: CASSSTPSGGGADTQYF.

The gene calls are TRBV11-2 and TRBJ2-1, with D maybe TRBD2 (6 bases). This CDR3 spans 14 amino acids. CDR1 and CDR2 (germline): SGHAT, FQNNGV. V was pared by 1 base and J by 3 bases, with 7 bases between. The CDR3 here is CASSLGGDYNEQFF. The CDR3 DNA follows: TGTGCCAGCAGCTTAGGGGGGGACTACAATGAGCAGTTCTTC.

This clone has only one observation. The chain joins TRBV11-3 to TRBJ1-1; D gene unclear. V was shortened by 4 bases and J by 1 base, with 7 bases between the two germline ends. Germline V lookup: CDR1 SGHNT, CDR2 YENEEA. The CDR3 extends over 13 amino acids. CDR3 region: CASSSPTNTEAFF. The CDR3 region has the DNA TGTGCCAGCAGCTCTCCCACGAACACTGAAGCTTTCTTT.